One sample yielded the 27 T cell receptor beta chains listed below, sequenced in a study of CD8+ T cells in alopecia areata. Reverse transcription of extracted RNA yielded cDNA, which provided the sequencing template. TCRdb's table, derived via immunoSEQ multiplex PCR, lists solely in-frame clones and lacks some. This sample has about 110,000 clones, with 50% to 60% found just once. The sample consisted of NKG2D-low CD8+ T cells sorted from blood. The receptors here all came from a human donor with alopecia areata.

On this clone: The same CDR3 can be traced to other DNA sequences in this sample. V is TRBV27 and J is TRBJ1-5; no definite D call. This CDR3 contains 14 residues. V lost 0 bases, J lost 0 bases, and 3 bases lay in between. In germline, CDR1 is MNHEY, CDR2 SMNVEV (reference sequence). CDR3 sequence reads: CASSLSDSNQPQHF. The CDR3 bases are TGTGCCAGCAGTTTATCGGATAGCAATCAGCCCCAGCATTTT.

The chain couples TRBV9 to TRBJ1-2; D perhaps matches TRBD1 (5 bases). Germline CDR1 is SGDLS and CDR2 is YYNGEE. Deletions cut 4 bases from V and 2 bases from J, with 18 bases between. The CDR3 totals 16 residues. The CDR3 sequence: CASSSRVEMRNYGYTF. The CDR3 region has the DNA TGTGCCAGCAGCAGCAGGGTCGAGATGAGGAACTATGGCTACACCTTC.

This clone was seen only a few times. The CDR3, as DNA: TGCGCCAGCAGCCTCGGGGGAGGAGCCGGTACGCAGTATTTT. Translating it yields CASSLGGGAGTQYF. This chain connects TRBV4-1 to TRBJ2-3, with D perhaps matching TRBD2 (6 bases). The ends were cut back, 4 bases at V and 8 bases at J, with 16 bases in the middle. CDR3 size: 14 residues. Germline CDR1 reads MGHRA; CDR2 reads YSYEKL.

The chain couples TRBV27 to TRBJ1-2; TRBD1 might be the D (5 bases). V was pared by 5 bases and J by 6 bases, with 13 bases between. This CDR3 region has 13 residues. The germline CDR1 and CDR2 sequences are MNHEY and SMNVEV (reference sequence). The chain's CDR3 is CASSVSGWNGYTF. The CDR3, as DNA: TGTGCCAGCAGTGTCTCAGGGTGGAATGGCTACACCTTC.

This chain connects TRBV28 to TRBJ2-5; 9 nucleotides agree with TRBD1. The CDR3 is 17 residues long. V was clipped by 3 bases and J by 3 bases; unmatched bases: 11. Germline CDR1 MDHEN, CDR2 SYDVKM. The chain's CDR3 is CASSLTAGTGIEETQYF. CDR3 DNA: TGTGCCAGCAGTTTGACTGCCGGGACAGGGATCGAAGAGACCCAGTACTTC. Together with reference TRBV28 and TRBJ2-5, the CDR3 gives the full variable domain: DVKVTQSSRYLVKRTGEKVFLECVQDMDHENMFWYRQDPGLGLRLIYFSYDVKMKEKGDIPEGYSVSREKKERFSLILESASTNQTSMYLCASSLTAGTGIEETQYFGPGTRLLVL.

This chain's CDR3 is CASSFAGEAYEQYF. The CDR3 nucleotides are TGTGCCAGCAGTTTCGCGGGAGAAGCCTACGAGCAGTACTTC. This chain connects TRBV28 to TRBJ2-7; 7 nucleotides match TRBD2. Germline V gives CDR1 MDHEN, CDR2 SYDVKM. V shed 3 bases, J shed 2 bases, and the junction held 4 bases outside the gene matches. The CDR3 is made up of 14 amino acids.

The chain links TRBV7-2 to TRBJ2-3; unclear D gene. Trimming took 10 bases from V and 5 from J, leaving 16 bases between them. This CDR3 has 13 amino acids. The V gene's germline CDR1 is SGHTA and CDR2 FQGNSA. The CDR3, as DNA: TGTGCCATAAGCACCGGCCGTGTAGATACGCAGTATTTT. Its protein product is CAISTGRVDTQYF. The complete variable domain, with remaining parts taken from reference TRBV7-2 and TRBJ2-3, reads GAGVSQSPSNKVTEKGKDVELRCDPISGHTALYWYRQSLGQGLEFLIYFQGNSAPDKSGLPSDRFSAERTGGSVSTLTIQRTQQEDSAVYLCAISTGRVDTQYFGPGTRLTVL.

The gene calls are TRBV13 and TRBJ2-7, with no clear D. Per the germline V gene, CDR1 is PRHDT and CDR2 is FYEKMQ (reference sequence). The ends were cut back, 5 bases at V and 1 base at J, with 3 bases in the middle. CDR3 length equals 11 residues. In nucleotides, the CDR3 is TGTGCCAGCAGCCCGTCCTACGAGCAGTACTTC. Protein sequence: CASSPSYEQYF.

The V call is TRBV9, the J call TRBJ1-5, with D possibly being TRBD1 (5 bases). The CDR3 is made up of 14 amino acids. V was trimmed by 4 bases and J by 5 bases, leaving 13 bases between them. Germline V gene sequence: CDR1 SGDLS, CDR2 YYNGEE. Here the CDR3 reads CASSRGQQDQPQHF. The CDR3 DNA is TGTGCCAGCAGCAGAGGACAACAAGATCAGCCCCAGCATTTT. The full variable domain, its missing parts supplied by reference TRBV9 and TRBJ1-5, is DSGVTQTPKHLITATGQRVTLRCSPRSGDLSVYWYQQSLDQGLQFLIQYYNGEERAKGNILERFSAQQFPDLHSELNLSSLELGDSALYFCASSRGQQDQPQHFGDGTRLSIL.

This clone was recorded a few times. J is TRBJ2-1 and V is TRBV27; the D is unclear. CDR1 is MNHEY and CDR2 is SMNVEV in the germline V gene (reference sequence). The CDR3 consists of 11 residues. V was clipped by 7 bases and J by 9 bases, with 10 bases between them. This CDR3 is CASTYRGEQFF. The CDR3, as DNA: TGTGCCAGCACTTATCGCGGTGAGCAGTTCTTC.

This clone came up a few times. The V gene is TRBV11-2, the J gene TRBJ2-3; D call uncertain. Germline V CDR1 and CDR2: SGHAT, FQNNGV. The CDR3 runs 12 residues. V was clipped by 1 base and J by 4 bases, with 3 bases between them. The CDR3 loop reads CASSLGPDTQYF. The CDR3 nucleotides are TGTGCCAGCAGCTTAGGTCCAGATACGCAGTATTTT.

The chain has TRBV28 and TRBJ2-2; D gene uncertain. This CDR3 region has 15 residues. V was pared by 3 bases and J by 3 bases, with 11 bases between. The V gene's germline CDR1 is MDHEN and CDR2 SYDVKM. CDR3 protein: CASSFSSVYTGELFF. In nucleotides, the CDR3 is TGTGCCAGCAGTTTCTCTTCGGTTTACACCGGGGAGCTGTTTTTT.

V gene TRBV4-1 combines with J gene TRBJ2-2, with 9 bases aligning to TRBD1. V gave up 3 bases and J gave up 4 bases; unmatched junction bases: 3. The germline V gene encodes CDR1 MGHRA and CDR2 YSYEKL. The CDR3 runs to 15 residues. This CDR3 reads CASSHGQGITGELFF. CDR3 DNA sequence: TGCGCCAGCAGCCATGGACAGGGGATCACCGGGGAGCTGTTTTTT.

The genes are TRBV7-2 and TRBJ2-1; 7 bases map to TRBD2. CDR1 and CDR2 from the germline V gene are SGHTA and FQGNSA. The CDR3 extends over 16 amino acids. Trimming at V came to 2 bases and at J to 2 bases, leaving 6 bases not matched to a gene. This CDR3 is CASSLYGRRTYNEQFF. CDR3 nucleotides: TGTGCCAGCAGCTTATACGGGAGGCGGACCTACAATGAGCAGTTCTTC.

The chain carries TRBV6-5 and TRBJ2-7; possible D gene TRBD2, 6 bases. From germline, CDR1 is MNHEY and CDR2 SVGAGI. The CDR3 is 11 residues long. Trimming shortened V by 10 bases and J by 5 bases, and 12 bases separated the two germline ends. CDR3 nucleotide sequence: TGTGCCACCAGGGCGGGGCACGAGCAGTACTTC. The encoded protein is CATRAGHEQYF.

The rearrangement joins TRBV27 to TRBJ2-3; possible D gene TRBD2, 5 bases. There are 16 residues in the CDR3. Trimming removed 5 bases from V and 0 bases from J, with 15 bases in between. CDR1 is MNHEY, CDR2 SMNVEV, per germline (reference sequence). The CDR3 DNA is TGTGCCAGCAGTGGTTCCGGTCAGCGGAGCACAGATACGCAGTATTTT. Residues: CASSGSGQRSTDTQYF.

The chain employs TRBV5-1 and TRBJ2-2; 9 bases are shared with TRBD1. The germline CDR1 and CDR2 sequences are SGHRS and YFSETQ. V lost 3 bases and J lost 2; bases outside the gene matches: 5. The CDR3 spans 16 residues. Here the CDR3 reads CASSYTGGRNTGELFF. The CDR3 bases are TGCGCCAGCAGCTATACAGGGGGCCGAAACACCGGGGAGCTGTTTTTT.

A few counts support this clone. The rearrangement uses TRBV27 and TRBJ2-7; no reliable D call. Trimming cost V 7 bases and J 4 bases, with 17 bases left between them. CDR3 length: 14 residues. In germline, CDR1 is MNHEY, CDR2 SMNVEV (reference sequence). CDR3 nucleotides: TGTGCCAGCAACAACGCCCCCCTAGGGTACGAGCAGTACTTC. Its translation is CASNNAPLGYEQYF.

J is TRBJ2-2 and V is TRBV6-6; 14 bases match TRBD2. This CDR3 has 15 residues. Trimming took 6 bases from V and 6 from J; bases not matched to a gene: 3. Per the germline V gene, CDR1 is MNHNY and CDR2 is SVGAGI (reference sequence). CDR3 bases: TGTGCCAGCAGGCTGACTAGCGGGAGGGCCGGGGAGCTGTTTTTT. Its protein product is CASRLTSGRAGELFF.

The chain combines TRBV11-2 with TRBJ2-1; possibly TRBD1 for D (6 bases). CDR1 and CDR2 (germline): SGHAT, FQNNGV. The CDR3 has 15 residues. Trimming took 2 bases from V and 3 from J, leaving 11 bases between them. Here the CDR3 DNA reads TGTGCCAGCAGCTTACGGACAGTGGGCTACAATGAGCAGTTCTTC. Translated, it gives CASSLRTVGYNEQFF.

The chain combines TRBV29-1 with TRBJ2-1, with a possible D match to TRBD2 (6 bases). The V end lost 3 bases, the J end lost 0 bases, and 12 bases lay between the germline ends. Looked up from germline, CDR1 is SQVTM and CDR2 is ANQGSEA. This CDR3 region has 15 residues. CDR3 protein: CSVDWLANSYNEQFF. The CDR3 coding sequence is TGCAGCGTTGATTGGCTAGCGAACTCCTACAATGAGCAGTTCTTC.

This chain connects TRBV19 to TRBJ2-1; D possibly corresponds to TRBD2 (5 bases). Germline V lookup: CDR1 LNHDA, CDR2 SQIVND (reference sequence). This CDR3 is built from 15 residues. V lost 5 bases, J lost 2 bases, and 13 bases lay in between. The CDR3 here is CASSPAGVTYNEQFF. The CDR3 DNA is TGTGCCAGTAGTCCCGCGGGTGTAACCTACAATGAGCAGTTCTTC.

The rearrangement joins TRBV29-1 to TRBJ2-4; the match to TRBD2 covers 9 bases. From germline, CDR1 is SQVTM and CDR2 ANQGSEA. V dropped 5 bases and J dropped 3; count of bases not matched to a gene: 8. This CDR3 region has 15 residues. Written as DNA, the CDR3 is TGCAGCGTTTTCCCTAGCGGGAAAGGCAAAAACATTCAGTACTTC. Translating gives CSVFPSGKGKNIQYF.

The V call is TRBV29-1, the J call TRBJ2-1; a possible D gene is TRBD1 (6 bases). The germline V gene has CDR1 SQVTM and CDR2 ANQGSEA. Trimming removed 3 bases at V and 4 bases at J, with 16 bases between. The CDR3 loop spans 15 amino acids. CDR3 DNA sequence: TGCAGCGTTGATCGGGGCAGGGGAATATACAATGAGCAGTTCTTC. Residues: CSVDRGRGIYNEQFF.

The table lists this clone with a count of one. In nucleotides, the CDR3 is TGTGCCAGCAGCCCCCGGGGACTAGCGGGAAATAGCGAGCAGTACTTC. It encodes CASSPRGLAGNSEQYF. This sequence joins TRBV7-9 and TRBJ2-7; 13 nucleotides match TRBD2. This CDR3 has 16 residues. J gave up 6 bases and V 5 bases, and 10 bases lay outside the gene matches. Germline CDR1 SEHNR, CDR2 FQNEAQ (reference sequence).

This clone was observed a few times. This chain uses TRBV19 with TRBJ1-2; a possible D gene is TRBD1 (6 bases). The germline gives CDR1 LNHDA, CDR2 SQIVND (reference sequence). With 5 bases removed from V and 0 bases from J, the gap between germline ends came to 10 bases. This CDR3 spans 14 amino acids. CDR3 nucleotide sequence: TGTGCCAGTAGTTGGGACAATTCTAACTATGGCTACACCTTC. It codes for CASSWDNSNYGYTF.

This clone appeared a single time. The CDR3 reads CASNRAGDGDTQYF. The DNA for the CDR3 is TGTGCCAGCAATCGAGCGGGAGATGGGGATACGCAGTATTTT. This rearrangement joins TRBV27 to TRBJ2-3; TRBD2 matches at 8 bases. The germline V gene encodes CDR1 MNHEY and CDR2 SMNVEV (reference sequence). The CDR3 loop spans 14 amino acids. J lost 6 bases, V lost 7 bases, and 9 bases had no gene match.